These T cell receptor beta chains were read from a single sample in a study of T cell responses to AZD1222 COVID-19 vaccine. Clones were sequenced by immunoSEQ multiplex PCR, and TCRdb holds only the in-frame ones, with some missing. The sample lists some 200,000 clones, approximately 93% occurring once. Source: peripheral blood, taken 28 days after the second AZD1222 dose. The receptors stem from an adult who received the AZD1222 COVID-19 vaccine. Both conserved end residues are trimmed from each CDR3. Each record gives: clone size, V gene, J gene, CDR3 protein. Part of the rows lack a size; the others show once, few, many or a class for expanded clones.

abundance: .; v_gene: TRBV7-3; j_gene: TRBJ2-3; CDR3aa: ASSYRVEDTQY
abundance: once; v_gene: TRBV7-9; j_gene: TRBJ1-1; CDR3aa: ASSFPPQSVNTEAF
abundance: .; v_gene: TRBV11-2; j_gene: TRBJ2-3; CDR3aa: ASSLGASRSDTQY
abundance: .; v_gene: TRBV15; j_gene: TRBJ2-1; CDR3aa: ATSRGDRAYNEQF
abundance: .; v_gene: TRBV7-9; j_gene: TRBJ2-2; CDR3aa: ASSLAVQGVGELF
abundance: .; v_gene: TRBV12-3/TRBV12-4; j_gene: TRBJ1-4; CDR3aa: ASSLPQSEKLF
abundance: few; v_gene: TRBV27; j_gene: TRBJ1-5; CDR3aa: ASSPLPGPRNQPQH
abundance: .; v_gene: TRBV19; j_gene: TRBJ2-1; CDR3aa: ASSPSYNEQF
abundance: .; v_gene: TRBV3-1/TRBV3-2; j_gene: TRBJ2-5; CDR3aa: ASSHPNQETQY
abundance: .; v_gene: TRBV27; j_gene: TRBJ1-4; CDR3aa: ASSPQGALNEKLF
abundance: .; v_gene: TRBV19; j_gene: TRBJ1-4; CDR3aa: ASSNGRVDEKLF
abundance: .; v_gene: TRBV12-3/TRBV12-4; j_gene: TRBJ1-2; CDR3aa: ASSFGVGGYT
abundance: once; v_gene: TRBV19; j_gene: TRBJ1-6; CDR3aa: ASSSIQGGGYSPLH